This entry lists 6 T cell receptor beta chains sequenced from one sample in a study of cytomegalovirus exposure and HLA in healthy donors. In the PCR, 60 Vbeta and 13 Jbeta primers were used. Sequencing used immunoSEQ multiplex PCR; TCRdb keeps in-frame clones, though not all of them. The table records fewer than 250,000 clones, almost 75% of them present only once. The sample was PBMCs. Receptor source: a woman aged 25 to 39 in good health and CMV-seropositive.

Only a few counts were recorded for this clone. The chain carries TRBV27 and TRBJ2-1, with a tentative D call TRBD2 (5 bases). The CDR3 consists of 14 residues. The germline V gene has CDR1 MNHEY and CDR2 SMNVEV (reference sequence). Trimming removed 5 bases from V and 3 bases from J, with 11 bases in between. The CDR3 here is CASSNTSRYNEQFF. The CDR3 region has the DNA TGTGCCAGCAGTAATACTAGTCGCTACAATGAGCAGTTCTTC.

The chain employs TRBV9 and TRBJ2-7; 11 bases line up with TRBD2. The CDR3 is 15 amino acids. Germline-derived CDR1 and CDR2 are SGDLS and YYNGEE. The junction had 4 bases not matched to a gene; V was cut back by 0 bases and J by 5 bases. The DNA of the CDR3 is TGTGCCAGCAGCGTAGAACTAGCGGGAGTCGACGAGCAGTACTTC. This sequence encodes CASSVELAGVDEQYF.

This clone was picked up a small number of times. J is TRBJ2-1 and V is TRBV10-1; TRBD2 matches 8 bases. CDR1 is WNHNN, CDR2 SYGVQD, per germline (reference sequence). The CDR3 covers 15 residues. The J segment lost 7 bases and the V segment lost 2 bases, leaving 7 bases of the junction unmatched. The CDR3 nucleotides are TGCGCCAGCAGTGAGACGGGAGGGCCAAGGAATGAGCAGTTCTTC. Its translation is CASSETGGPRNEQFF.

This clone was seen a handful of times. The V and J genes are TRBV27 and TRBJ1-4; D remains ambiguous. Germline V gene sequence: CDR1 MNHEY, CDR2 SMNVEV (reference sequence). V was pared by 6 bases and J by 7 bases, with 15 bases between. CDR3 size: 14 residues. The CDR3 spells CASSPKTGSEKLFF. The DNA for the CDR3 is TGTGCCAGCAGCCCTAAGACGGGATCTGAAAAACTGTTTTTT.

The CDR3 spells CASSSGLAGGRNEQFF. Written as DNA, the CDR3 is TGTGCCAGCAGCTCGGGACTAGCGGGAGGGCGAAATGAGCAGTTCTTC. The gene calls are TRBV11-3 and TRBJ2-1, with 16 positions matching TRBD2. The germline V gene encodes CDR1 SGHNT and CDR2 YENEEA. V was clipped by 4 bases and J by 7 bases; unmatched bases: 4. This CDR3 is 16 amino acids long.

The rearrangement uses TRBV5-1 and TRBJ2-3; 11 bases map to TRBD2. Per the germline V gene, CDR1 is SGHRS and CDR2 is YFSETQ. Trimming removed 0 bases from V and 4 bases from J; junction bases left unmatched: 7. The CDR3 runs 17 residues. The CDR3 protein is CASSLGPLAGGPDTQYF. The DNA of the CDR3 is TGCGCCAGCAGCTTGGGCCCCCTAGCGGGAGGACCAGATACGCAGTATTTT.